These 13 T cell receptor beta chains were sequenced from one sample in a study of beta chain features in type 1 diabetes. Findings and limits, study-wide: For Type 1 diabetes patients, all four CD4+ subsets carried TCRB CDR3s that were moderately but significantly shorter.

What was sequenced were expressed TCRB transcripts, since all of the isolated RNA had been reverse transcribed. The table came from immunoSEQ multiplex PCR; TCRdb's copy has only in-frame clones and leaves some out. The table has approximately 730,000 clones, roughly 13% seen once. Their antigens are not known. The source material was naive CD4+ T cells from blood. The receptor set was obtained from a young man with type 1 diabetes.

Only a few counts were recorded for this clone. CDR3 coding DNA: TGTGCCGTGATTTTACAGGATTCTGGAAACACCATATATTTT. Translated, it gives CAVILQDSGNTIYF. This chain uses TRBV10-3 with TRBJ1-3; possibly TRBD1 for D (5 bases). The germline CDR1 and CDR2 sequences are ENHRY and SYGVKD. CDR3 length equals 14 residues. The V end lost 11 bases, the J end lost 1 base, and 15 bases lay between the germline ends.

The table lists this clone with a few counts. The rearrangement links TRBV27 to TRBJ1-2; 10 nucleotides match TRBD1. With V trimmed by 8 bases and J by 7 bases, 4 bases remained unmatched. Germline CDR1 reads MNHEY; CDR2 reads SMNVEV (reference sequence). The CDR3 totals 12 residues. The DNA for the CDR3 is TGTGCCAGCCAGGGACAGGGGTTTGGCTACACCTTC. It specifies CASQGQGFGYTF.

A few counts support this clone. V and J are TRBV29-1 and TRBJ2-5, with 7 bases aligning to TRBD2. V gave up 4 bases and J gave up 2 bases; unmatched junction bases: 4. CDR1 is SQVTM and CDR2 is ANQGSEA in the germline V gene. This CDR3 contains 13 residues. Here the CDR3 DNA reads TGCAGCGTTGTGGCGGGGGTACAAGAGACCCAGTACTTC. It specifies CSVVAGVQETQYF.

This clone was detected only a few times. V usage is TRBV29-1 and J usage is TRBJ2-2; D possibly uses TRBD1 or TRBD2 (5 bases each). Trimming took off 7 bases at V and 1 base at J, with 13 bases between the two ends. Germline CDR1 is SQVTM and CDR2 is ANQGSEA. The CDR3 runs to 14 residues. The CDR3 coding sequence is TGCAGCGCTAAGGGGACCATGAACACCGGGGAGCTGTTTTTT. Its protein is CSAKGTMNTGELFF.

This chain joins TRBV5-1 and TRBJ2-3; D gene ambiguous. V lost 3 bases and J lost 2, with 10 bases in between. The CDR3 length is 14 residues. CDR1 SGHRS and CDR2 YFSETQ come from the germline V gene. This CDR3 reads CASSSWELTDTQYF. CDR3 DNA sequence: TGCGCCAGCAGCTCCTGGGAACTCACAGATACGCAGTATTTT.

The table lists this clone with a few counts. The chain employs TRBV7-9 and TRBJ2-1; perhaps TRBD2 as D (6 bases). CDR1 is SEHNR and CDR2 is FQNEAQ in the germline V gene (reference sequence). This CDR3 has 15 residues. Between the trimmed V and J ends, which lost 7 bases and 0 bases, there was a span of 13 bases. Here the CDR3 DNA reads TGTGCCAGCACCACGGCGGGGAGCTCCTACAATGAGCAGTTCTTC. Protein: CASTTAGSSYNEQFF.

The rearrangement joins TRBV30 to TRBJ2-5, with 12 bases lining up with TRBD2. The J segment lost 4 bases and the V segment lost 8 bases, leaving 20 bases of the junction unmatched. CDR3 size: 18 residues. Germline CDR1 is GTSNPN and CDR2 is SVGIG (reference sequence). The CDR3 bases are TGTGCCGGGACCGCTGGGGCTAGCGGGGGGGCCTTTGGAGAGACCCAGTACTTC. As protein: CAGTAGASGGAFGETQYF. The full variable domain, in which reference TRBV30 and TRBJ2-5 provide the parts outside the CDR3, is SQTIHQWPATLVQPVGSPLSLECTVEGTSNPNLYWYRQAAGRGLQLLFYSVGIGQISSEVPQNLSASRPQDRQFILSSKKLLLSDSGFYLCAGTAGASGGAFGETQYFGPGTRLLVL.

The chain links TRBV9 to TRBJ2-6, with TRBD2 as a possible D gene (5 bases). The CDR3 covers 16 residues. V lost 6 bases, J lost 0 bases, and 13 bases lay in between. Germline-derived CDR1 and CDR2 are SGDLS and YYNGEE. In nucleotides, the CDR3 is TGTGCCAGCACCCCCTGGGCGGGCTCTGGGGCCAACGTCCTGACTTTC. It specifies CASTPWAGSGANVLTF. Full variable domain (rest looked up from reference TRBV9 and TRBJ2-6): DSGVTQTPKHLITATGQRVTLRCSPRSGDLSVYWYQQSLDQGLQFLIQYYNGEERAKGNILERFSAQQFPDLHSELNLSSLELGDSALYFCASTPWAGSGANVLTFGAGSRLTVL.

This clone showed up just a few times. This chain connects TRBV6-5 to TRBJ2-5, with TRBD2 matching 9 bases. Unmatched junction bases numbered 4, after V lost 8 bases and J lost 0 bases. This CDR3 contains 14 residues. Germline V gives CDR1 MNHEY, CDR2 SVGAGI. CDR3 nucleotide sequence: TGTGCCAGCGGACTAGCGTTGGACCAAGAGACCCAGTACTTC. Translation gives CASGLALDQETQYF.

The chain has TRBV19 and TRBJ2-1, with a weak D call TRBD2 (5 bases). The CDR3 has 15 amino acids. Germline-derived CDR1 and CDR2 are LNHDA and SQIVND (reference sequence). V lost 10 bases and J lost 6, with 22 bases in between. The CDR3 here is CATRSGSPPINEQFF. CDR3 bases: TGTGCCACCAGAAGCGGCAGCCCCCCTATCAATGAGCAGTTCTTC. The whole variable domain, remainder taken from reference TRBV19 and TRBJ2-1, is DGGITQSPKYLFRKEGQNVTLSCEQNLNHDAMYWYRQDPGQGLRLIYYSQIVNDFQKGDIAEGYSVSREKKESFPLTVTSAQKNPTAFYLCATRSGSPPINEQFFGPGTRLTVL.

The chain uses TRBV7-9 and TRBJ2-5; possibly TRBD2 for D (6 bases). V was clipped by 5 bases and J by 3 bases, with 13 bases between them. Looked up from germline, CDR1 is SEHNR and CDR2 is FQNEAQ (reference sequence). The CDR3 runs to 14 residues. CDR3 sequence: CASSTFRGEETQYF. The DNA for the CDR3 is TGTGCCAGCAGCACCTTTCGCGGGGAAGAGACCCAGTACTTC.

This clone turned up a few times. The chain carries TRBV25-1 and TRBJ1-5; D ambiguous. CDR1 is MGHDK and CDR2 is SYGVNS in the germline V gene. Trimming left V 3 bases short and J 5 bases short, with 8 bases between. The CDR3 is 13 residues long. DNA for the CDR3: TGTGCCAGCAGTGAGCGGGATCATCAGCCCCAGCATTTT. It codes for CASSERDHQPQHF.

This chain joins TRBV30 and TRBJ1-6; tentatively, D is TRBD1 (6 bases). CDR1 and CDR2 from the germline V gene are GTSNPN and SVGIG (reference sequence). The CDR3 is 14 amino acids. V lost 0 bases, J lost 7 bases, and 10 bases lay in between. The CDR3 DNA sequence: TGTGCCTGGAGTGTACAGGGCGGGAATTCACCCCTCCACTTT. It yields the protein CAWSVQGGNSPLHF.